The 26 T cell receptor beta chains below all came from one sample that was sequenced in a study of monozygotic twins with cystic fibrosis. Only in-frame clones appear in the TCRdb table, and some are missing; sequencing was by immunoSEQ multiplex PCR. The sample lists some 35,000 clones; 66% were seen once. The sample consisted of blood. These receptor sequences come from a girl between 10 and 17 years old with cystic fibrosis.

V gene TRBV7-2 combines with J gene TRBJ2-1; 12 bases line up with TRBD2. CDR1 SGHTA and CDR2 FQGNSA come from the germline V gene. J lost 15 bases, V lost 1 base, and 4 bases had no gene match. The CDR3 has 13 residues. The CDR3 protein is CASSLGLAGVGFF. CDR3 DNA: TGTGCCAGCAGCTTAGGACTAGCGGGGGTAGGGTTCTTC.

The chain is built from TRBV11-2 and TRBJ2-1; 12 bases align to TRBD2. V lost 0 bases, J lost 7 bases, and 7 bases stayed unmatched. This CDR3 is built from 17 residues. Germline V gene sequence: CDR1 SGHAT, CDR2 FQNNGV. The CDR3 loop is CASSLDSSGRVLNEQFF. The CDR3 DNA reads as TGTGCCAGCAGCTTAGATTCTAGCGGGAGGGTCCTTAATGAGCAGTTCTTC.

This clone was detected a few times. The chain has TRBV28 and TRBJ2-5; possibly TRBD2 for D (6 bases). This CDR3 spans 16 amino acids. Germline-derived CDR1 and CDR2 are MDHEN and SYDVKM. V shed 6 bases and J shed 0 bases, with 17 bases lying between them. CDR3 in DNA: TGTGCCAGCAGCGGAGGGCACCGGGGGTACCAAGAGACCCAGTACTTC. Translated, it gives CASSGGHRGYQETQYF.

This clone turned up a few times. This chain connects TRBV19 to TRBJ2-6, with 8 positions matching TRBD1. Germline assignment: CDR1 LNHDA and CDR2 SQIVND (reference sequence). This CDR3 contains 17 residues. Germline trimming cut 5 bases from V and 0 bases from J; bases unmatched to any gene: 6. CDR3 region: CASSSGTGGSGANVLTF. The CDR3 bases are TGTGCCAGTAGTTCCGGGACAGGAGGCTCTGGGGCCAACGTCCTGACTTTC.

The chain recombines TRBV4-3 with TRBJ2-1; tentatively, D is TRBD2 (7 bases). The CDR3 is 15 amino acids. In germline, CDR1 is LGHNA, CDR2 YSLEER. V dropped 0 bases and J dropped 7 bases, with 13 bases sitting between them. Here the CDR3 reads CASSQDRGASNEQFF. The CDR3 region has the DNA TGCGCCAGCAGCCAAGACCGGGGGGCGAGTAATGAGCAGTTCTTC.

This clone came up a few times. The chain recombines TRBV2 with TRBJ2-3; D unresolved. V was pared by 6 bases and J by 2 bases, with 3 bases between. The CDR3 totals 11 residues. Germline CDR1 and CDR2: SNHLY and FYNNEI. CDR3 coding DNA: TGTGCCAGCAGGGACACAGATACGCAGTATTTT. This sequence encodes CASRDTDTQYF.

This clone was observed a few times. CDR3 amino acids: CASSERGENTEAFF. As DNA, the CDR3 is TGTGCCAGCAGTGAACGTGGAGAGAACACTGAAGCTTTCTTT. The gene calls are TRBV2 and TRBJ1-1, with D unclear. V shed 2 bases and J shed 1 base, with 8 bases lying between them. The CDR3 is 14 residues long. The germline V gene encodes CDR1 SNHLY and CDR2 FYNNEI.

The chain has TRBV18 and TRBJ2-7; D remains ambiguous. V lost 2 bases and J lost 3, with 5 bases in between. Germline values: CDR1 KGHSH, CDR2 LQKENI. This CDR3 has 12 residues. The DNA for the CDR3 is TGTGCCAGCTCACCAGAAGGCTACGAGCAGTACTTC. Protein product: CASSPEGYEQYF. The full variable domain, with the rest looked up from reference TRBV18 and TRBJ2-7, is NAGVMQNPRHLVRRRGQEARLRCSPMKGHSHVYWYRQLPEEGLKFMVYLQKENIIDESGMPKERFSAEFPKEGPSILRIQQVVRGDSAAYFCASSPEGYEQYFGPGTRLTVT.

The rearrangement uses TRBV5-1 and TRBJ2-7; D gene unclear. CDR3 length: 14 amino acids. Germline loops: CDR1 SGHRS, CDR2 YFSETQ. V lost 0 bases and J 4 bases, leaving 11 bases between the germline ends. Here the CDR3 DNA reads TGCGCCAGCAGCTTGGATAGGGTCGGTTACGAGCAGTACGTC. It translates to CASSLDRVGYEQYV.

The chain uses TRBV14 and TRBJ2-2; D remains unclear. The CDR3 covers 14 residues. Germline CDR1 is SGHDN and CDR2 is FVKESK. Between the trimmed V and J ends, which lost 0 bases and 6 bases, there was a span of 8 bases. CDR3: CASSQDRLSGELFF. In DNA form, the CDR3 reads TGTGCCAGCAGCCAAGATAGGTTATCCGGGGAGCTGTTTTTT.

The chain links TRBV19 to TRBJ1-1; the D gene is possibly TRBD1 (5 bases). The CDR3 runs to 17 residues. CDR1 and CDR2 from the germline V gene are LNHDA and SQIVND (reference sequence). With 3 bases removed from V and 5 bases from J, the gap between germline ends came to 22 bases. The CDR3 region has the DNA TGTGCCAGTAGTATTGATCACAGGTCACCACCGAATACTGAAGCTTTCTTT. It specifies CASSIDHRSPPNTEAFF.

The chain has TRBV20-1 and TRBJ2-7; TRBD1 is a possible D gene (5 bases). CDR3 length: 11 amino acids. The germline V gene has CDR1 DFQATT and CDR2 SNEGSKA (reference sequence). V was clipped by 5 bases and J by 5 bases, with 10 bases between them. CDR3 sequence reads: CSAWQGDEQYF. In DNA, the CDR3 is TGCAGTGCTTGGCAGGGTGACGAGCAGTACTTC.

The chain employs TRBV7-8 and TRBJ1-2; D is undetermined. The germline V and J ends were trimmed by 0 bases and 1 base, with 6 bases remaining between them. Germline V gene sequence: CDR1 SGHVS, CDR2 FQNEAQ. The CDR3 extends over 14 amino acids. The CDR3: CASSLARSNYGYTF. As DNA, the CDR3 is TGTGCCAGCAGCTTAGCGCGGAGTAACTATGGCTACACCTTC.

This chain connects TRBV5-1 to TRBJ2-1; no reliable D call. Trimming removed 0 bases from V and 10 bases from J, with 5 bases in between. Germline CDR1 SGHRS, CDR2 YFSETQ. This CDR3 is 11 amino acids long. CDR3 DNA: TGCGCCAGCAGCTTGGAGACCGAGCAGTTCTTC. Its translation: CASSLETEQFF.

J is TRBJ1-2 and V is TRBV18; 9 nucleotides align to TRBD1. CDR3 length equals 13 residues. The germline V gene encodes CDR1 KGHSH and CDR2 LQKENI. The ends lost 4 bases at V and 7 bases at J; junction bases unmatched: 4. DNA of the CDR3: TGTGCCAGCTCACTGGGACAGGGACCTGGCTACACCTTC. As protein: CASSLGQGPGYTF.

The rearrangement links TRBV11-2 to TRBJ2-7; 7 bases map to TRBD2. V shed 5 bases and J 6 bases; nucleotides not matched to a gene: 4. This CDR3 comprises 12 residues. Per germline, CDR1 SGHAT and CDR2 FQNNGV. The CDR3 nucleotides read TGTGCCAGCAGCCGGACTAGTGGCGAGCAGTACGTC. This translates into CASSRTSGEQYV.

The chain uses TRBV7-8 and TRBJ2-7; TRBD1 matches at 7 bases. Per the germline V gene, CDR1 is SGHVS and CDR2 is FQNEAQ. The CDR3 sequence is 15 residues long. Unmatched junction bases numbered 7, after V lost 4 bases and J lost 1 base. The CDR3 sequence is CASSSLDRASYEQYV. For the CDR3, the DNA is TGTGCCAGCAGCTCACTAGACAGGGCTTCCTACGAGCAGTACGTC.

The rearrangement uses TRBV5-1 and TRBJ2-1; 7 bases are a match to TRBD2. The CDR3 is 16 residues long. CDR1 SGHRS and CDR2 YFSETQ come from the germline V gene. V shed 0 bases, J shed 0 bases, and the junction held 3 bases outside the gene matches. This chain's CDR3 is CASSLVASGSYNEQFF. In nucleotides, the CDR3 is TGCGCCAGCAGCTTGGTTGCTAGCGGCTCCTACAATGAGCAGTTCTTC.

This rearrangement joins TRBV30 to TRBJ2-1; D gene ambiguous. CDR1 GTSNPN and CDR2 SVGIG come from the germline V gene (reference sequence). The CDR3 covers 15 residues. Trimming cost V 2 bases and J 0 bases, with 11 bases left between them. The CDR3 sequence is CAWSPLASSYNEQFF. For the CDR3, the DNA is TGTGCCTGGAGTCCCTTGGCTAGCTCCTACAATGAGCAGTTCTTC.

This clone was recorded a few times. This sequence joins TRBV2 and TRBJ2-7; D unclear. CDR1 and CDR2 from the germline V gene are SNHLY and FYNNEI. The CDR3 extends over 12 amino acids. The V end lost 1 base, the J end lost 3 bases, and 4 bases lay between the germline ends. CDR3 sequence: CASSEVIYEQYF. The CDR3 bases are TGTGCCAGCAGTGAAGTGATCTACGAGCAGTACTTC.

In its sample, this clone was seen a few times. The rearrangement joins TRBV9 to TRBJ1-5; D not certain. V was pared by 4 bases and J by 6 bases, with 17 bases between. This CDR3 comprises 15 residues. CDR1 and CDR2 (germline): SGDLS, YYNGEE. CDR3 DNA sequence: TGTGCCAGCAGCTTGAGATCCGATCCAGGTCAGCCCCAGCATTTT. This sequence encodes CASSLRSDPGQPQHF.

This clone was observed a few times. The chain couples TRBV2 to TRBJ2-7; no reliable D call. In germline, CDR1 is SNHLY, CDR2 FYNNEI. This CDR3 comprises 12 residues. V shed 8 bases and J shed 3 bases, with 11 bases lying between them. CDR3 DNA: TGTGCCAGCCAGGACCTCCACTACGAGCAGTACTTC. Translation gives CASQDLHYEQYF.

The chain combines TRBV4-1 with TRBJ2-1, with 10 nucleotides matching TRBD1. The V gene end was trimmed by 4 bases and the J gene end by 7 bases; junction bases not matched to a gene: 13. The CDR3 spans 17 residues. CDR1 MGHRA and CDR2 YSYEKL come from the germline V gene. Written as DNA, the CDR3 is TGCGCCAGCAGCCCAGGAGGAGGTGGGACAGGGGTTAATGAGCAGTTCTTC. It codes for CASSPGGGGTGVNEQFF.

This chain uses TRBV5-1 with TRBJ1-1; 7 positions agree with TRBD1. The germline V gene encodes CDR1 SGHRS and CDR2 YFSETQ. CDR3 length: 15 residues. Losses at the gene ends were 1 base for V and 0 bases for J; bases not matched to a gene: 3. CDR3 bases: TGCGCCAGCAGCTTGAATACAGGGGTGAACACTGAAGCTTTCTTT. Translating gives CASSLNTGVNTEAFF.

This sequence joins TRBV18 and TRBJ2-1; D is possibly TRBD1 (6 bases). The germline V gene has CDR1 KGHSH and CDR2 LQKENI. The CDR3 spans 14 residues. V shed 2 bases and J shed 5 bases, with 10 bases lying between them. DNA of the CDR3: TGTGCCAGCTCACCAACACAGGGAGACAATGAGCAGTTCTTC. It codes for CASSPTQGDNEQFF.

V and J are TRBV4-1 and TRBJ1-1; the D is unclear. V was clipped by 4 bases and J by 3 bases, with 15 bases between them. The CDR3 loop spans 15 amino acids. Germline CDR1 reads MGHRA; CDR2 reads YSYEKL. The CDR3 DNA sequence: TGCGCCAGCAGCCCCCGGTCCTACGGGGACACTGAAGCTTTCTTT. Its translation: CASSPRSYGDTEAFF.